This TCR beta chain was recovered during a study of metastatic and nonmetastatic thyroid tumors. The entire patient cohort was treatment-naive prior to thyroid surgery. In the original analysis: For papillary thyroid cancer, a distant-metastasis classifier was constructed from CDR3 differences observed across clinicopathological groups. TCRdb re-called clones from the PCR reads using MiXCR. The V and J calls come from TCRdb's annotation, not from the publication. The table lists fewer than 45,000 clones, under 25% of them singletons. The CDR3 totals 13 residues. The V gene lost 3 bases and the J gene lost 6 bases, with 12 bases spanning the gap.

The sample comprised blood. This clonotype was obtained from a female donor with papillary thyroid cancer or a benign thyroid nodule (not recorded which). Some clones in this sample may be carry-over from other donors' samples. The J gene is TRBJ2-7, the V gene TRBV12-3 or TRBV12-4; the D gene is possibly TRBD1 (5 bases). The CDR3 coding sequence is TGTGCCAGCAGTTTTGTTGGGGCGCTCGAGCAGTACTTC. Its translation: CASSFVGALEQYF.